This TCR beta chain was sequenced in a study of molecular identifiers for immune sequencing clone quantification. Study summary: Four of five splits of RNA from about 20,000 or 100,000 naive CD8 cells were sequenced in replicates.

TCRdb reanalysed the PCR reads using MiXCR and keeps one entry per CDR3 protein. Altogether some 41,000 distinct CDR3 sequences are present, 20% to 25% being singletons, with the ten largest covering around 0.97%. The germline V gene encodes CDR1 SGDLS and CDR2 YYNGEE. Trimming left V 0 bases short and J 8 bases short, with 8 bases between. CDR3 size: 12 residues. Comment on this clonotype: One base away lies a much larger clone, so this may be a sequencing read error.

The J gene is TRBJ1-1, the V gene TRBV9; D is ambiguous. The source of this sequence is a human donor in good health. Some libraries in this study had Jurkat cell RNA spiked in. Material: naive CD8+ T cells from blood, with Jurkat cell RNA spiked in. Indicated subset: FACS-sorted CD8+CD4-CCR7+CD45RA+ naive T cells. The CDR3 is CASSVGAGEAFF. CDR3 DNA sequence: TGTGCCAGCAGCGTAGGGGCGGGCGAAGCTTTCTTT.